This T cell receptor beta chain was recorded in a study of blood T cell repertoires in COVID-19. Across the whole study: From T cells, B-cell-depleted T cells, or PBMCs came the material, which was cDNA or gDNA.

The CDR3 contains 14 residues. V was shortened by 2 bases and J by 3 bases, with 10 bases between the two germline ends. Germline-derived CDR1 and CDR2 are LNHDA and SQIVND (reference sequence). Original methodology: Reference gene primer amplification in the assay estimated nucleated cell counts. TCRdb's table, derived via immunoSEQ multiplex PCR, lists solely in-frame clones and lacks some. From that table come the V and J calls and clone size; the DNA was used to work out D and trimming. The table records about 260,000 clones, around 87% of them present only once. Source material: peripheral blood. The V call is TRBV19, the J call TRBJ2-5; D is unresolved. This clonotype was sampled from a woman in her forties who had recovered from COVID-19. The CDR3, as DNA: TGTGCCAGTAGTATACAGTCACAGAAAGAGACCCAGTACTTC. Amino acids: CASSIQSQKETQYF.